This T cell receptor (beta chain) was found in a study of blood T cell repertoires in COVID-19. Across the study: COVID-19 samples from acute and convalescent phases originated in the United States, Italy and Spain. From T cells, B-cell-depleted T cells, or PBMCs came the material, which was cDNA or gDNA.

CDR3 size: 16 residues. Looked up from germline, CDR1 is SGHRS and CDR2 is YFSETQ. The V segment lost 0 bases and the J segment 8 bases; nucleotides outside the gene matches: 7. Authors' analysis steps: Nucleated cell number was recorded as an estimate derived from reference gene primer amplification. Data came from immunoSEQ multiplex PCR; TCRdb stores just in-frame clones and leaves some out. V, J and clone size reflect that table, while D and trimming were determined from the DNA. The repertoire includes about 44,000 clones, roughly 84% of them detected once, and approximately 4% sits in the top ten.

Sequencing was done on a sample of peripheral blood. The receptor's source is a woman in her 70s with acute or convalescent COVID-19. The chain carries TRBV5-1 and TRBJ2-3, with 12 nucleotides matching TRBD2. This CDR3 reads CASSLEPGLAGLTQYF. CDR3 bases: TGCGCCAGCAGCTTGGAACCGGGACTAGCGGGTCTTACGCAGTATTTT.